This TCR beta chain was sequenced in a study of cytomegalovirus exposure and HLA in healthy donors. Study as a whole: A previous analysis identified more than 100 million unique TCR beta sequences derived from 180 million or so T cells.

Study-level results: Later analysis associated a missense DCLRE1C variant with TCR beta V- and J-gene trimming. The study put 150 to 200 TCR beta chains on its list as cytomegalovirus-associated. Among immune exposure information, only CMV serostatus was available.

This PCR relied on a set of 60 Vbeta primers and 13 Jbeta primers. Profiling relied on immunoSEQ multiplex PCR, and the TCRdb table lists in-frame clones only, not all of them. Counted here are 140,000 to 150,000 clones, approximately 81% occurring once; the ten biggest clones make up more than 3.5%. With respect to this clone: Its antigen is not known.

The CDR3 runs 17 residues. Trimming removed 1 base from V and 0 bases from J; junction bases left unmatched: 6. Germline-derived CDR1 and CDR2 are LNHDA and SQIVND (reference sequence). Sequencing was carried out using PBMCs. The chain joins TRBV19 to TRBJ1-1, with TRBD1 identical over 9 bases. This TCR came from a middle-aged woman in good health and CMV-seropositive. Here the CDR3 DNA reads TGTGCCAGTAGTATAGTGCGGGACAGGGTTATGAACACTGAAGCTTTCTTT. It is translated as CASSIVRDRVMNTEAFF.